Described below is a single T cell receptor beta chain sequence and its context. Its specificity is not known. These data originate in a study of a mutant IDH1 vaccine in newly diagnosed glioma. Study-wide background: At weeks 1, 3, 5, 7, 11, 15, 19 and 23, patients received a vaccination, eight in all. Mean patient age was about 40 years; around 60% were male and 37.5% female.

This CDR3 is built from 15 residues. Germline-derived CDR1 and CDR2 are MNHNY and SVGAGI (reference sequence). The V end was cut by 7 bases, the J end by 8 bases, with 21 bases between. Produced via immunoSEQ multiplex PCR; TCRdb's table is partial and in-frame only. The table has about 36,000 clones, roughly 76% seen once. Time point: week 5, during vaccination. It was 300 ug of mutant IDH1 20-mer peptide that made up each vaccine dose, given with topical imiquimod. Study-wide points: It was 85% to 95% of patients that developed vaccine-induced immune responses. No link was apparently found between pseudoprogression and changes in top peripheral T cell clonotypes.

The V gene is TRBV6-6, the J gene TRBJ2-1, with a weak D call TRBD2 (5 bases). The sequencing here drew on PBMCs, taken from a glioma patient whose treatment included an IDH1 peptide vaccine. This clonotype was obtained from a man in his fifties or sixties with glioma. CDR3 loop: CASTKGLLALDEQFF. CDR3 DNA: TGTGCCAGCACCAAAGGACTCCTGGCCCTCGATGAGCAGTTCTTC.